This is a list of T cell receptor beta chains from one sample in a study of blood T cell repertoires in COVID-19. Profiled with immunoSEQ multiplex PCR; TCRdb holds only in-frame clones, not every one. The sample has 310,000 or so clones, approximately 84% seen once; the top ten hold about 10%. The material sequenced was PBMCs or T cells enriched from blood (not recorded which). These receptors were obtained from a woman in her late teens or twenties who had recovered from COVID-19. Both conserved end residues are part of each CDR3. The D gene is left open where the match is weak.

V	D	J	CDR3	DNA
TRBV30	-	TRBJ1-5	CAWSLSGPQHF	TGTGCCTGGAGTCTCTCCGGGCCCCAGCATTTT
TRBV27	-	TRBJ1-5	CASSPSGQSQHF	TGTGCCAGCAGTCCCTCAGGTCAATCCCAGCATTTT
TRBV5-6	-	TRBJ1-2	CASSLKTTNYGYTF	TGTGCCAGCAGCTTGAAGACTACTAACTATGGCTACACCTTC
TRBV20-1	-	TRBJ1-5	CSASSGWGDSNQPQHF	TGCAGTGCTAGTTCTGGCTGGGGGGATAGCAATCAGCCCCAGCATTTT
TRBV3-1/TRBV3-2	TRBD2	TRBJ2-3	CASSLGLDSTDTQYF	TGTGCCAGCAGCCTCGGACTAGACAGCACAGATACGCAGTATTTT
TRBV10-3	TRBD1	TRBJ1-4	CAIRATGEEEKLFF	TGTGCCATCAGGGCGACAGGGGAGGAAGAAAAACTGTTTTTT
TRBV2	-	TRBJ1-3	CASSPQAHSGNTIYF	TGTGCCAGCAGCCCACAGGCGCACTCTGGAAACACCATATATTTT
TRBV9	-	TRBJ2-5	CASSVDASETQYF	TGTGCCAGCAGCGTAGACGCGTCGGAGACCCAGTACTTC
TRBV7-6	-	TRBJ1-4	CASSLGGQSNEKLFF	TGTGCCAGCAGCTTAGGTGGACAGTCTAATGAAAAACTGTTTTTT
TRBV21-1	-	TRBJ2-7	CASSRTSGRVYGQYF	TGTGCCAGCAGCAGGACTAGCGGGAGAGTATACGGGCAGTACTTC
TRBV15	TRBD1	TRBJ1-5	CATSRDSGQGGQPQHF	TGTGCCACCAGCAGAGATTCGGGACAGGGTGGGCAGCCCCAGCATTTT
TRBV7-2	-	TRBJ2-7	CASSLPAPGVQYF	TGTGCCAGCAGCTTGCCTGCCCCGGGGGTGCAGTACTTC
TRBV29-1	-	TRBJ2-5	CSVDVQIQETQYF	TGCAGCGTTGATGTTCAGATTCAAGAGACCCAGTACTTC
TRBV3-1/TRBV3-2	-	TRBJ2-3	CASSQGLDSVTDTQYF	TGTGCCAGCAGCCAAGGTCTGGACAGCGTCACAGATACGCAGTATTTT
TRBV3-1/TRBV3-2	TRBD1	TRBJ2-1	CASSHAIGTGGHNEQFF	TGTGCCAGCAGCCATGCTATAGGGACAGGGGGGCACAATGAGCAGTTCTTC
TRBV3-1/TRBV3-2	TRBD2	TRBJ2-2	CASSLPGTSGPNTGELFF	TGTGCCAGCAGTCTGCCTGGGACTAGCGGACCGAACACCGGGGAGCTGTTTTTT
TRBV3-1/TRBV3-2	-	TRBJ1-6	CASSQLQGSPLHF	TGTGCCAGCAGCCAACTCCAGGGGTCACCCCTCCACTTT
TRBV11-2	TRBD1	TRBJ2-5	CASSPDPDRGTETQYF	TGTGCCAGCAGCCCCGACCCGGACAGGGGGACGGAGACCCAGTACTTC
TRBV4-1	-	TRBJ1-1	CASSPIVDREAFF	TGCGCCAGCAGCCCGATCGTCGACAGAGAAGCTTTCTTT
TRBV6-4	TRBD1	TRBJ2-4	CASRVGTGKNIQYF	TGTGCCAGCAGGGTGGGGACAGGAAAAAACATTCAGTACTTC